The T cell receptor (beta chain) under discussion was sequenced for a study of T-cell memory formation after mild COVID-19. At the level of the study: Clusters of TCRs were largely donor specific. General study results and limits: The study found contracting CD4+ clones mainly in CM and EM and contracting CD8+ clones in EMRA. There was a balanced CD4/CD8 profile in clones contracting day 15 to 85, and later expanders leaned CD4+. Second-wave clones peaking on day 37 lacked confirmed SARS-CoV-2 specificity.

TCRdb reprocessed the 5' RACE reads with MiXCR, giving one entry per CDR3 protein. The sample includes some 300,000 distinct CDR3 sequences, roughly 19% of them seen just once. Trimming at V came to 4 bases and at J to 6 bases, leaving 7 bases not matched to a gene. This CDR3 comprises 14 residues. Per the germline V gene, CDR1 is SGHRS and CDR2 is YFSETQ. Of note for this clonotype: Its antigen remains unidentified.

The V and J genes are TRBV5-1 and TRBJ2-5; 9 bases are shared with TRBD1. The sequence was obtained from a man aged 18 to 29 who had mild COVID-19 (a few samples of this study predate the infection). Cell type and time point are not known. The sample comprised PBMCs or a T cell subset sorted from them (not recorded which). CDR3 sequence reads: CASSLRDRDQTQYF. CDR3 coding DNA: TGCGCCAGCAGCCTCCGGGACAGGGATCAGACCCAGTACTTC.